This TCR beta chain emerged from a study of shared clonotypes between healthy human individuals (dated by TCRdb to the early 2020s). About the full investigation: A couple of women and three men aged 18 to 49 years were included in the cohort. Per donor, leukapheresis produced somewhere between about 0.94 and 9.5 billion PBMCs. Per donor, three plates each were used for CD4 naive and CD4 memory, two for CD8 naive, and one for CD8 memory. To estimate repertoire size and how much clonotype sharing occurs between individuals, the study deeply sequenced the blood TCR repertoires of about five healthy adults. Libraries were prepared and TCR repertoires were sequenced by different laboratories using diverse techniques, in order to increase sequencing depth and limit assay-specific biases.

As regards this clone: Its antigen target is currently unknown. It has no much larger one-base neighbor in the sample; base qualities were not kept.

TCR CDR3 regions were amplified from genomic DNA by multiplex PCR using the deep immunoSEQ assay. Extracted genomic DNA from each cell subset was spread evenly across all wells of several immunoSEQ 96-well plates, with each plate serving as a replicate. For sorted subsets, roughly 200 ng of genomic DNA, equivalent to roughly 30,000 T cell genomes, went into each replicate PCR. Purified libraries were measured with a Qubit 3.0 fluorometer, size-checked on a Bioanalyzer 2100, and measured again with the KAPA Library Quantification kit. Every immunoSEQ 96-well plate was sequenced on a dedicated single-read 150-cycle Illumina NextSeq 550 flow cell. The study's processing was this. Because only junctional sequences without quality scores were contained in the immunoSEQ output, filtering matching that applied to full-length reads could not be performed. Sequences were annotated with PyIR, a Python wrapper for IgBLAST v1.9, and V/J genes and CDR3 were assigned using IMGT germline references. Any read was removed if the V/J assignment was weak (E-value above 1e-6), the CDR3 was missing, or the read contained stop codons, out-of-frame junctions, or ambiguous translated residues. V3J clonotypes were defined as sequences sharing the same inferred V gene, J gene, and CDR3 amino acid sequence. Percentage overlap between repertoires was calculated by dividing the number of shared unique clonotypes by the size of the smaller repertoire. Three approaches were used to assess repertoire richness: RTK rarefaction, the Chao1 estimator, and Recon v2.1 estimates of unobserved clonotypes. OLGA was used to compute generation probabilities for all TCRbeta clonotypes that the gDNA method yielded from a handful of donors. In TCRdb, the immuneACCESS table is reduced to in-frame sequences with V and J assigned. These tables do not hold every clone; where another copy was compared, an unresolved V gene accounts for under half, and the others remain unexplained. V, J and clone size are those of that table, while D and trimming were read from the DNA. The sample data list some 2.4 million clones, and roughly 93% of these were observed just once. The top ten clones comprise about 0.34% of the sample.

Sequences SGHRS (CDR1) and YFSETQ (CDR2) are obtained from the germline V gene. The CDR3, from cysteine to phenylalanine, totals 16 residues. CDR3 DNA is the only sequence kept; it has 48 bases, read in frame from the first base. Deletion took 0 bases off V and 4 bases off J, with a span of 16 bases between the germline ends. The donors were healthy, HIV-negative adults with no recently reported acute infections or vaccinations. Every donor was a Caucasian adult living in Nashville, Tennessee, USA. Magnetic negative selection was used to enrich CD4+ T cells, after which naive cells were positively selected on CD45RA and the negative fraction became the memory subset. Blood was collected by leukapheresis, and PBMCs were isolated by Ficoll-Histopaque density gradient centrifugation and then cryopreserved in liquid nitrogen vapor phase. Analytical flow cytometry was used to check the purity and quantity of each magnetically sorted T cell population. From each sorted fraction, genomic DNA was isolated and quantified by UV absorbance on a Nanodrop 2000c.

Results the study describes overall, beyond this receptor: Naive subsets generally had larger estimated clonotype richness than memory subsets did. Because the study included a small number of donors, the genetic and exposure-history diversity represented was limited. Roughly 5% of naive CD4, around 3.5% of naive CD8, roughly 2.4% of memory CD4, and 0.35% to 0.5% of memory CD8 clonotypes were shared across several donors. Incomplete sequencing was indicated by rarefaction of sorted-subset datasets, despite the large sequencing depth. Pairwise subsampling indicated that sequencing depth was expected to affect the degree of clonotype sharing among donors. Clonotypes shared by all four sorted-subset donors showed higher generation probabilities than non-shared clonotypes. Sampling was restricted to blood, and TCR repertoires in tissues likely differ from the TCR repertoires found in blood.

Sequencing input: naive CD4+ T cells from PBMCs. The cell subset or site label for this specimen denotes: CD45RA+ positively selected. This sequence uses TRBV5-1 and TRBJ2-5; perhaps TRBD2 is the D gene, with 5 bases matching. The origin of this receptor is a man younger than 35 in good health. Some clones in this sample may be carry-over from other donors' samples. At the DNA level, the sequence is TGCGCCAGCAGCTTGGGGCCCGACATGAGCGGAGAGACCCAGTACTTC. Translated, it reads CASSLGPDMSGETQYF.